These T cell receptor beta chains were read from a single sample in a study of CD8+ T cells in alopecia areata. Sequencing used immunoSEQ multiplex PCR; TCRdb keeps in-frame clones, though not all of them. The repertoire holds approximately 140,000 clones, with roughly nine tenths as singletons. Specimen: CD8+ T cells sorted from blood, collected at week 4, from a patient treated with tofacitinib. The origin of the receptors is a human donor with alopecia areata. CDR3s leave out the opening cysteine and the closing phenylalanine or tryptophan. D genes are given only for firm matches.

CDR3 protein,CDR3 length,D gene,J gene,V gene
ASSVEGETETQY,12,.,TRBJ2-5,TRBV9
ASSQEGRGQYEQY,13,TRBD1,TRBJ2-7,TRBV4-1
ASRTSGIKVADTQY,14,TRBD2,TRBJ2-3,TRBV5-1
SVPGTASYEQY,11,.,TRBJ2-7,TRBV29-1
ASSEWQSSGNTIY,13,.,TRBJ1-3,TRBV6-1
ASSSGPVSGYT,11,.,TRBJ1-2,TRBV27
ASTPPGGPSSYEQY,14,TRBD2,TRBJ2-7,TRBV7-9
AWSSDRANEAF,11,TRBD1,TRBJ1-1,TRBV30
ASSQLARGAT,10,.,TRBJ1-1,TRBV11-2
ASSPEGSNEQF,11,.,TRBJ2-1,TRBV5-4
ASSLVIASYNEQF,13,.,TRBJ2-1,TRBV7-3
ASSFGNTEAF,10,.,TRBJ1-1,TRBV5-6
ATSRENRGNEQF,12,.,TRBJ2-1,TRBV15
SVTYDGTEAF,10,.,TRBJ1-1,TRBV29-1
ASSPEANTGELF,12,.,TRBJ2-2,TRBV7-3
AWSGVASGYYNEQF,14,TRBD2,TRBJ2-1,TRBV30
ASSPGRGPTGELF,13,.,TRBJ2-2,TRBV6-4
ATTPGEGAFYEQY,13,.,TRBJ2-7,TRBV10-3
ASSPGQGKTRTEAF,14,TRBD1,TRBJ1-1,TRBV4-1
ATSLLGDEQY,10,.,TRBJ2-7,TRBV27
ASGSIYAEQY,10,.,TRBJ2-7,TRBV6-6
ASSQPGLSETQY,12,.,TRBJ2-5,TRBV4-1
ASSVTSLGDRGFYGYT,16,TRBD1,TRBJ1-2,TRBV9
SVEWLAGDTGELF,13,TRBD2,TRBJ2-2,TRBV29-1
ASGLVREKIAKNIQY,15,.,TRBJ2-4,TRBV12-5
ASKEGSGGPDTQY,13,.,TRBJ2-3,TRBV6-5
ASSELAGTLGQY,12,TRBD2,TRBJ2-7,TRBV2
ASSLWAGGTNEQY,13,TRBD1,TRBJ2-7,TRBV27
ASTLRDEQY,9,.,TRBJ2-7,TRBV13
ASGTTGVGEQF,11,TRBD1,TRBJ2-1,TRBV6-5
ASSQGQGEAF,10,.,TRBJ1-1,TRBV9
ASSLGIGGEGTGELF,15,TRBD2,TRBJ2-2,TRBV27